These 10 T cell receptor beta chains came from one sample sequenced in a study of blood T cell repertoires in COVID-19. This table comes from immunoSEQ multiplex PCR, and its TCRdb copy is limited to in-frame clones, with some not included. The table has some 300,000 clones, 86% seen once. The sequenced sample consisted of peripheral blood. The receptors shown here come from a woman between 65 and 79 years old with COVID-19, enrolled during active disease.

CDR3 loop: CSGGQGYEQYF. In DNA, the CDR3 is TGCAGCGGTGGACAGGGATACGAGCAGTACTTC. The V gene is TRBV29-1, the J gene TRBJ2-7, with TRBD1 matching 8 bases. V lost 7 bases, J lost 4 bases, and 3 bases stayed unmatched. The CDR3 is 11 residues long. The germline CDR1 and CDR2 sequences are SQVTM and ANQGSEA.

The genes are TRBV10-3 and TRBJ1-1, with 7 bases aligning to TRBD1. This CDR3 contains 14 residues. V lost 6 bases, J lost 4 bases, and 8 bases stayed unmatched. Germline lookup yields CDR1 ENHRY and CDR2 SYGVKD. CDR3 sequence: CAIRTDRVGTEAFF. CDR3 coding DNA: TGTGCCATCAGGACCGACAGGGTCGGCACTGAAGCTTTCTTT.

This chain joins TRBV2 and TRBJ2-5; possibly TRBD2 for D (5 bases). The ends were cut back, 7 bases at V and 5 bases at J, with 14 bases in the middle. This CDR3 has 13 amino acids. The germline V gene encodes CDR1 SNHLY and CDR2 FYNNEI. In DNA, the CDR3 is TGTGCCAGCAATCCCGGATCGGGGGAGACCCAGTACTTC. Translating it yields CASNPGSGETQYF.

This chain uses TRBV7-2 with TRBJ2-1; TRBD2 aligns across 9 bases. The CDR3 covers 16 residues. Germline V gene sequence: CDR1 SGHTA, CDR2 FQGNSA. V was clipped by 1 base and J by 6 bases; unmatched bases: 7. The CDR3 DNA reads as TGTGCCAGCAGCTTAGTAGCGGGGGCCCTACCCAATGAGCAGTTCTTC. It yields the protein CASSLVAGALPNEQFF.

The chain recombines TRBV7-8 with TRBJ1-5; TRBD1 might be the D (6 bases). This CDR3 comprises 16 residues. The germline V gene has CDR1 SGHVS and CDR2 FQNEAQ. V gave up 0 bases and J gave up 3 bases, with 12 bases separating them. Here the CDR3 reads CASSLARDIPNQPQHF. The CDR3 coding sequence is TGTGCCAGCAGCTTAGCGAGGGACATACCCAATCAGCCCCAGCATTTT.

The rearrangement uses TRBV13 and TRBJ2-3; 12 bases map to TRBD2. The CDR3 length is 16 residues. CDR1 is PRHDT and CDR2 is FYEKMQ in the germline V gene (reference sequence). J was trimmed by 5 bases and V by 2 bases; bases with no gene match: 5. The DNA of the CDR3 is TGTGCCAGCAGCTTATCTAGCGGGGGGGCCGAAGATACGCAGTATTTT. Protein sequence: CASSLSSGGAEDTQYF. The variable domain in full, with the rest retrieved from reference TRBV13 and TRBJ2-3, is AAGVIQSPRHLIKEKRETATLKCYPIPRHDTVYWYQQGPGQDPQFLISFYEKMQSDKGSIPDRFSAQQFSDYHSELNMSSLELGDSALYFCASSLSSGGAEDTQYFGPGTRLTVL.

The gene calls are TRBV23-1 and TRBJ2-1; 8 nucleotides agree with TRBD1. TRBV23-1 is treated as an ORF (open reading frame) with a function not yet certain. With V trimmed by 7 bases and J by 9 bases, 11 bases remained unmatched. The length of the CDR3 is 14 residues. Here the CDR3 DNA reads TGCGCCAGCATTGTCGGACAGGGAGGTAGTGAGCAGTTCTTC. Translation gives CASIVGQGGSEQFF.

The J gene is TRBJ2-7, the V gene TRBV5-1; 10 positions match TRBD2. Germline V CDR1 and CDR2: SGHRS, YFSETQ. The V segment lost 1 base and the J segment 5 bases; nucleotides outside the gene matches: 3. The CDR3 sequence is 14 residues long. The CDR3 coding sequence is TGCGCCAGCAGCTTGACTAGCGGGATCGACGAGCAGTACTTC. This sequence encodes CASSLTSGIDEQYF.

The V and J genes are TRBV7-2 and TRBJ2-3; D uncertain. Trimming took off 1 base at V and 0 bases at J, with 5 bases between the two ends. Germline V gene lookup returns CDR1 SGHTA and CDR2 FQGNSA. This CDR3 is 14 amino acids long. The CDR3 loop is CASSLGLSTDTQYF. CDR3 sequence (DNA): TGTGCCAGCAGCTTAGGACTGAGCACAGATACGCAGTATTTT.

The chain uses TRBV7-2 and TRBJ1-2; weak D call: TRBD1 (5 bases). From germline, CDR1 is SGHTA and CDR2 FQGNSA. The CDR3 loop spans 15 amino acids. The germline V and J ends were trimmed by 6 bases and 1 base, with 15 bases remaining between them. The CDR3 region is CASSFISQVNYGYTF. The CDR3 coding sequence is TGTGCCAGCAGTTTTATTTCACAGGTTAACTATGGCTACACCTTC.